This T cell receptor beta chain derives from a study of Graves' ophthalmopathy and Graves' hyperthyroidism. This CDR3 has 12 residues. The germline V gene has CDR1 SEHNR and CDR2 FQNEAQ (reference sequence). V was pared by 5 bases and J by 6 bases, with 8 bases between. RNA transcripts were the source from which TCR beta CDR3 regions were amplified. The first round was an RT-PCR with HTBI primers, and the second round was a multiplex PCR. Using its own MiXCR run on the multiplex PCR reads, TCRdb lists one record per CDR3 protein. In the table there are about 620,000 distinct CDR3 sequences, 20% to 25% of which are singletons. Diagnosis was based on clinical symptoms, serum thyroxine, TRAb, thyroid ultrasound and orbital computed tomography. Whole-study results and caveats: A 13-signature model separated ophthalmopathy from stable hyperthyroidism, approximately 87% sensitivity, 65% to 82% specificity.

This clonotype has ten or more counts. Its specificity is unknown. This sequence originates from a woman aged 18-29 years with stable Graves' hyperthyroidism. Some clones in this sample may be carry-over from other donors' samples. The sample comprised peripheral blood. This sequence joins TRBV7-9 and TRBJ1-5; D gene unclear. The CDR3: CASSLTGQPQHF. As DNA, the CDR3 is TGTGCCAGCAGCCTTACGGGTCAGCCCCAGCATTTT.